The 28 T cell receptor beta chains in this list originate from one sample, sequenced in a study of cytomegalovirus exposure and HLA in healthy donors (dated by TCRdb to 2017 to 2019). Library preparation employed the immunoSEQ multiplex PCR assay. As stored in TCRdb, this immuneACCESS dataset retains in-frame rearrangements with V and J assigned. A fraction of the clones does not appear; measured against another copy, unresolved V genes explain less than half of the discrepancy, and the remainder lacks a known reason. The sample table shows 120,000 or so clones, and under 90% are seen once. About 2% of the sample comes from the top ten. The sequenced material came from PBMCs. Receptors originate from a woman aged 18-30 years in good health and CMV-seronegative.

This chain links TRBV2 with TRBJ1-1; 8 bases align to TRBD1. The CDR3 spans 12 residues. The V and J ends lost 6 bases and 10 bases, in that order; junction bases with no gene match: 7. Germline V gene data show CDR1 as SNHLY and CDR2 as FYNNEI. The CDR3 protein is CASSQGQGSAFF. The CDR3, as DNA: TGTGCCAGCAGCCAAGGACAGGGTTCAGCTTTCTTT.

This clone has a single count. The chain uses TRBV5-4 and TRBJ2-1, with D possibly matching TRBD2 (6 bases). From germline, CDR1 is SGHNT and CDR2 YYREEE (reference sequence). Deletions cut 4 bases from V and 10 bases from J, with 18 bases between. The CDR3 loop spans 14 amino acids. CDR3 loop: CASSQGLSTGEQFF. The CDR3 nucleotides are TGTGCCAGCAGCCAGGGACTTTCGACGGGCGAGCAGTTCTTC.

This clone was recorded only once. The rearrangement joins TRBV5-4 to TRBJ2-3; TRBD2 aligns across 9 bases. V gave up 4 bases and J gave up 4 bases; unmatched junction bases: 10. This CDR3 region has 16 residues. Germline CDR1 is SGHNT and CDR2 is YYREEE (reference sequence). DNA for the CDR3: TGTGCCAGCAGCCCACATAGCGGGAGTATGGCAGATACGCAGTATTTT. Its translation: CASSPHSGSMADTQYF.

The chain has TRBV4-1 and TRBJ2-1; TRBD2 matches 16 bases. The V gene's germline CDR1 is MGHRA and CDR2 YSYEKL. With 3 bases clipped from V and 7 bases from J, the junction kept 15 bases outside the gene matches. This CDR3 spans 20 amino acids. The CDR3: CASSQRGLAGGPDKGNEQFF. As DNA, the CDR3 is TGCGCCAGCAGCCAGAGGGGACTAGCGGGAGGGCCGGATAAGGGGAATGAGCAGTTCTTC.

Only one count was recorded for this clone. This chain uses TRBV14 with TRBJ2-5; 7 nucleotides line up with TRBD1. Looked up from germline, CDR1 is SGHDN and CDR2 is FVKESK. The CDR3 length is 13 residues. V was pared by 6 bases and J by 5 bases, with 6 bases of the junction left unmatched. The CDR3 sequence: CASSQGVGETQYF. The CDR3 bases are TGTGCCAGCAGTCAGGGGGTCGGGGAGACCCAGTACTTC.

The chain joins TRBV19 to TRBJ2-7; TRBD2 matches at 9 bases. In germline, CDR1 is LNHDA, CDR2 SQIVND (reference sequence). This CDR3 is built from 15 residues. Trimming cost V 3 bases and J 2 bases; bases outside gene matches: 5. The CDR3: CASSISSGTPYEQYF. For the CDR3, the DNA is TGTGCCAGTAGTATTTCTAGCGGGACCCCCTACGAGCAGTACTTC.

This clone was detected once. The chain carries TRBV4-1 and TRBJ2-2, with D perhaps TRBD2 (6 bases). The CDR3 sequence is 17 residues long. V was cut by 0 bases and J by 1 base, with 12 bases left in between. CDR1 and CDR2 from the germline V gene are MGHRA and YSYEKL. The CDR3: CASSQDWVAVNTGELFF. Written as DNA, the CDR3 is TGCGCCAGCAGCCAAGATTGGGTAGCGGTGAACACCGGGGAGCTGTTTTTT.

This clone was recorded many times. This chain uses TRBV9 with TRBJ1-3, with no clear D. This CDR3 has 16 residues. Germline V gene data show CDR1 as SGDLS and CDR2 as YYNGEE. Trimming pared 0 bases from V and 1 base from J, leaving 11 bases between. The CDR3 DNA reads TGTGCCAGCAGCGTAGCTCACGGGTTATCTGGAAACACCATATATTTT. Encoded protein: CASSVAHGLSGNTIYF.

V and J are TRBV4-1 and TRBJ2-1; 8 bases map to TRBD2. CDR1 is MGHRA, CDR2 YSYEKL, per germline. The CDR3 is 17 amino acids. With 3 bases clipped from V and 3 bases from J, the junction kept 10 bases outside the gene matches. CDR3 DNA sequence: TGCGCCAGCAGCCAGGTCCAAGCGGGAGTTATCTACAATGAGCAGTTCTTC. Translation gives CASSQVQAGVIYNEQFF.

This sequence joins TRBV5-1 and TRBJ2-1; TRBD2 matches at 14 bases. The germline V gene encodes CDR1 SGHRS and CDR2 YFSETQ. The CDR3 is made up of 18 amino acids. The J segment lost 6 bases and the V segment lost 3 bases, leaving 11 bases of the junction unmatched. The CDR3 is CASSYYRLAGGPANEQFF. The CDR3 DNA follows: TGCGCCAGCAGCTACTATAGACTAGCGGGAGGGCCCGCCAATGAGCAGTTCTTC.

CDR3 DNA: TGCGCCAGCAGCTTGGCGAGCGGGAGTGACGAGCAGTACTTC. This sequence encodes CASSLASGSDEQYF. The chain couples TRBV5-1 to TRBJ2-7, with TRBD2 identical over 8 bases. Germline CDR1 SGHRS, CDR2 YFSETQ. V gave up 0 bases and J gave up 5 bases; unmatched junction bases: 4. This CDR3 region has 14 residues.

This rearrangement joins TRBV19 to TRBJ2-7; 10 bases line up with TRBD1. This CDR3 has 14 residues. Germline values: CDR1 LNHDA, CDR2 SQIVND (reference sequence). V lost 8 bases, J lost 5 bases, and 9 bases stayed unmatched. CDR3 sequence reads: CASRDRGLSDEQYF. CDR3 nucleotides: TGTGCCAGTCGGGACAGGGGTCTGTCCGACGAGCAGTACTTC.

The J gene is TRBJ1-1, the V gene TRBV5-4; D not certain. CDR1 SGHNT and CDR2 YYREEE come from the germline V gene (reference sequence). This CDR3 spans 15 amino acids. Trimming took off 6 bases at V and 0 bases at J, with 15 bases between the two ends. The CDR3 spells CASTPSGGMNTEAFF. The CDR3 DNA sequence: TGTGCCAGCACCCCCAGCGGAGGGATGAACACTGAAGCTTTCTTT.

The gene calls are TRBV2 and TRBJ2-5, with a possible D match to TRBD2 (6 bases). The J call could be wrong; TRBJ2-7 is a better fit for the DNA end. The CDR3 extends over 17 amino acids. The germline gives CDR1 SNHLY, CDR2 FYNNEI. The chain's CDR3 is CASSEVAVGTLVYEQYF. In DNA, the CDR3 is TGTGCCAGCAGTGAGGTAGCGGTCGGCACCCTGGTCTACGAGCAGTACTTC.

V is TRBV2 and J is TRBJ2-3; D perhaps matches TRBD1 (6 bases). Trimming took 3 bases from V and 1 from J, leaving 20 bases between them. Germline V gene sequence: CDR1 SNHLY, CDR2 FYNNEI. The CDR3 loop spans 18 amino acids. CDR3 loop: CASSDGVAGDLGTDTQYF. The CDR3 region has the DNA TGTGCCAGCAGTGACGGTGTGGCAGGGGACCTGGGCACAGATACGCAGTATTTT.

The V gene is TRBV12-5, the J gene TRBJ1-2, with D unresolved. The CDR3 runs to 16 residues. CDR1 is LGHNT, CDR2 FRNRAP, per germline. V was pared by 6 bases and J by 1 base, with 18 bases between. This chain's CDR3 is CASGHQRVTFNYGYTF. CDR3 DNA: TGTGCTAGTGGCCACCAGCGGGTTACCTTTAACTATGGCTACACCTTC.

This chain uses TRBV9 with TRBJ1-3; D not resolved. With 6 bases removed from V and 0 bases from J, the gap between germline ends came to 7 bases. Per germline, CDR1 SGDLS and CDR2 YYNGEE. This CDR3 has 13 residues. The CDR3 region is CASNGGSGNTIYF. CDR3 coding DNA: TGTGCCAGCAACGGCGGCTCTGGAAACACCATATATTTT.

V usage is TRBV28 and J usage is TRBJ2-7, with 7 bases fitting TRBD2. This CDR3 comprises 14 residues. CDR1 and CDR2 (germline): MDHEN, SYDVKM. The V segment lost 4 bases and the J segment 0 bases; nucleotides outside the gene matches: 3. The CDR3 here is CASSWTSVSYEQYF. DNA for the CDR3: TGTGCCAGCAGTTGGACTAGTGTCTCCTACGAGCAGTACTTC.

The chain carries TRBV4-1 and TRBJ1-1, with a possible D match to TRBD1 (5 bases). V gave up 2 bases and J gave up 0 bases, with 13 bases separating them. The CDR3 runs 16 residues. Germline V lookup: CDR1 MGHRA, CDR2 YSYEKL. The CDR3 here is CASSQYPDTVNTEAFF. The CDR3 nucleotides read TGCGCCAGCAGCCAATACCCGGACACTGTGAACACTGAAGCTTTCTTT.

The chain carries TRBV6-1 and TRBJ1-4; D gene ambiguous. The ends were cut back, 4 bases at V and 7 bases at J, with 13 bases in the middle. This CDR3 has 14 amino acids. Germline CDR1 MNHNS, CDR2 SASEGT. CDR3 sequence: CASSGWTRGEKLFF. The CDR3 bases are TGTGCCAGCAGTGGCTGGACCCGGGGTGAAAAACTGTTTTTT.

CDR3 loop: CASSSPTGTSGRGGLNEQFF. The CDR3 coding sequence is TGTGCCAGCAGCTCTCCGACCGGGACTAGCGGGAGAGGGGGTCTCAATGAGCAGTTCTTC. The rearrangement joins TRBV13 to TRBJ2-1, with 14 bases fitting TRBD2. This CDR3 is 20 amino acids long. V dropped 4 bases and J dropped 6; count of bases not matched to a gene: 17. In germline, CDR1 is PRHDT, CDR2 FYEKMQ (reference sequence). The complete variable domain, with remaining parts taken from reference TRBV13 and TRBJ2-1, reads AAGVIQSPRHLIKEKRETATLKCYPIPRHDTVYWYQQGPGQDPQFLISFYEKMQSDKGSIPDRFSAQQFSDYHSELNMSSLELGDSALYFCASSSPTGTSGRGGLNEQFFGPGTRLTVL.

The chain recombines TRBV11-2 with TRBJ2-2, with D possibly TRBD2 on 5 matching bases. The CDR3 runs 15 residues. Trimming left V 3 bases short and J 4 bases short, with 12 bases between. From germline, CDR1 is SGHAT and CDR2 FQNNGV. DNA of the CDR3: TGTGCCAGCAGCTTCGCGGCTGGAGGCACCGGGGAGCTGTTTTTT. This sequence encodes CASSFAAGGTGELFF. Full variable domain (outside the CDR3, taken from reference TRBV11-2 and TRBJ2-2): EAGVAQSPRYKIIEKRQSVAFWCNPISGHATLYWYQQILGQGPKLLIQFQNNGVVDDSQLPKDRFSAERLKGVDSTLKIQPAKLEDSAVYLCASSFAAGGTGELFFGEGSRLTVL.

This chain uses TRBV27 with TRBJ2-3, with TRBD1 as a possible D gene (6 bases). Trimming cost V 2 bases and J 5 bases, with 23 bases left between them. The CDR3 has 18 amino acids. Germline V gene data show CDR1 as MNHEY and CDR2 as SMNVEV (reference sequence). CDR3 DNA: TGTGCCAGCAGTTTACTCGGGCCTGGGACACAACAGGGAGATACGCAGTATTTT. This translates into CASSLLGPGTQQGDTQYF.

Points on this clone: A read error may account for a junction end that differs from germline. The chain joins TRBV28 to TRBJ2-7; 9 nucleotides line up with TRBD1. Germline V gene data show CDR1 as MDHEN and CDR2 as SYDVKM. The CDR3 sequence is 12 residues long. The chain's CDR3 is CASSFMGTGPTF. The CDR3 coding sequence is TGTGCCAGCAGTTTTATGGGGACAGGGCCAACCTTC.

V and J are TRBV6-5 and TRBJ1-2; no firm D call. CDR3 size: 12 residues. The V gene's germline CDR1 is MNHEY and CDR2 SVGAGI. V shed 8 bases and J shed 7 bases, with 14 bases lying between them. The CDR3 DNA sequence: TGTGCCAGCCTCACCCTTGAGCTTGGCTACACCTTC. As protein: CASLTLELGYTF.

The J gene is TRBJ2-3, the V gene TRBV6-5; 7 bases map to TRBD2. Losses at the gene ends were 4 bases for V and 2 bases for J; bases not matched to a gene: 9. CDR3 size: 16 residues. From germline, CDR1 is MNHEY and CDR2 SVGAGI. CDR3 sequence: CASSSALAVLTDTQYF. CDR3 DNA: TGTGCCAGCAGTTCGGCCCTAGCGGTCCTCACAGATACGCAGTATTTT.

CDR3 DNA sequence: TGTGCCAGCAGCCTCTCAGGGTTCTTAGAGCAGTACTTC. It is translated as CASSLSGFLEQYF. This rearrangement joins TRBV7-2 to TRBJ2-7; D possibly corresponds to TRBD1 (5 bases). Between the trimmed V and J ends, which lost 5 bases and 7 bases, there was a span of 15 bases. The CDR3 is made up of 13 amino acids. Per the germline V gene, CDR1 is SGHTA and CDR2 is FQGNSA.

This rearrangement joins TRBV19 to TRBJ2-2, with a tentative D call TRBD1 (5 bases). Germline values: CDR1 LNHDA, CDR2 SQIVND (reference sequence). V lost 4 bases to trimming and J lost 3 bases, with 6 bases between them. The CDR3 totals 13 residues. The CDR3 DNA follows: TGTGCCAGTAGTACAGGGTACACCGGGGAGCTGTTTTTT. This encodes CASSTGYTGELFF.